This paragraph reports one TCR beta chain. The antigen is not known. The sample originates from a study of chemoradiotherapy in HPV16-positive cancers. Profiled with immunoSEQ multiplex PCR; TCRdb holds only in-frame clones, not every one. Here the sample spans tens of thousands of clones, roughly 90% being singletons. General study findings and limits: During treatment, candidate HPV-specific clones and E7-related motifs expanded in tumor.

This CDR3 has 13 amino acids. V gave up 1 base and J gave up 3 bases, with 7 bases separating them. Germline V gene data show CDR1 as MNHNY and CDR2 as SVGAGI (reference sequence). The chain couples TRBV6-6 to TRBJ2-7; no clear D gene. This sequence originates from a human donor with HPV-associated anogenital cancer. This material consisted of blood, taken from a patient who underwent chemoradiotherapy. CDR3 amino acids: CASSYFRSYEQYF. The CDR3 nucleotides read TGTGCCAGCAGTTACTTCAGAAGCTACGAGCAGTACTTC.